This T cell receptor (beta chain) was recorded in a study of cytomegalovirus exposure and HLA in healthy donors. Unmatched junction bases numbered 5, after V lost 6 bases and J lost 0 bases. Germline V gene data show CDR1 as SQVTM and CDR2 as ANQGSEA. This CDR3 comprises 13 residues. The PCR made use of 60 Vbeta and 13 Jbeta primers. Sequencing used immunoSEQ multiplex PCR; TCRdb keeps in-frame clones, though not all of them. This sample has 140,000 or so clones; roughly 80% occur once, and the top ten carry approximately 1.1%. Study-wide results and limits: Apart from CMV serostatus, no immune exposure information was available.

Details on this clone: What it recognizes is unknown.

All donors participated as healthy donors of bone marrow. This receptor was obtained from a female donor in good health and CMV-seronegative. Sequenced: PBMCs. The chain carries TRBV29-1 and TRBJ2-7; TRBD1 aligns across 7 bases. In nucleotides, the CDR3 is TGCAGCGTCGCCGGGACAGCCTCCTACGAGCAGTACTTC. This gives the protein CSVAGTASYEQYF.